The present T cell receptor (beta chain) was sequenced within a study of T-cell reconstitution after alpha-beta-depleted transplantation in children. Regarding the study as a whole: Several hundred expanded graft clones reportedly supplied alpha-beta T cells about two months after transplant. Several patients had high TCRbeta diversity at day 60; it came from surviving recipient T cells and thymic progenitors. Newly produced T cells mostly accounted for T-cell counts and diversity one year post-transplant.

A word on this clonotype: Its target is unknown.

Using unique molecular identifiers, the investigators prepared the TCRbeta library. TCRdb reprocessed the PCR reads via MiXCR and lists one record per CDR3 protein. This table has about 900,000 distinct CDR3 sequences, roughly 29% appearing once. This material consisted of PBMCs, mostly from graft donor cells, taken 360 days after TCRalphabeta/CD19-depleted stem cell transplant. The receptor's source is a boy less than two years old who had a stem cell transplant for SCID, so the T cells may come from the graft donor.

The CDR3 is CASSARDSSNEKLFF. The CDR3 region has the DNA TGTGCCAGCAGCGCCCGGGACAGCTCTAATGAAAAACTGTTTTTT. J is TRBJ1-4 and V is TRBV9; the match to TRBD1 covers 7 bases. The junction had 5 bases not matched to a gene; V was cut back by 3 bases and J by 3 bases. Germline loops: CDR1 SGDLS, CDR2 YYNGEE. There are 15 residues in the CDR3.